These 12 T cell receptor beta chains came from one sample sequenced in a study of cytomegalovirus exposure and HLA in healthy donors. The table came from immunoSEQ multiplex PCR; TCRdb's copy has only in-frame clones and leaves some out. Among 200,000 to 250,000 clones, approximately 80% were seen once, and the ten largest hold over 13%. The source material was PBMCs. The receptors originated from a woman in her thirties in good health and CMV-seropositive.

The CDR3 loop is CAWSATVSSYEQYF. The CDR3 DNA is TGTGCCTGGAGCGCAACAGTATCCTCCTACGAGCAGTACTTC. The chain is built from TRBV30 and TRBJ2-7, with D unresolved. In germline, CDR1 is GTSNPN, CDR2 SVGIG (reference sequence). Trimming stripped 3 bases from V and 0 bases from J, with 12 bases between. The CDR3 has 14 amino acids.

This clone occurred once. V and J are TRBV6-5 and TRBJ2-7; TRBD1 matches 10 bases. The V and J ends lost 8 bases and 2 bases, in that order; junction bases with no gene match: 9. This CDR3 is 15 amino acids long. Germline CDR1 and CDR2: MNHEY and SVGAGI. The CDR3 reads CASSSPGQGTYEQYF. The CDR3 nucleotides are TGTGCCAGCTCCTCTCCGGGACAGGGGACCTACGAGCAGTACTTC.

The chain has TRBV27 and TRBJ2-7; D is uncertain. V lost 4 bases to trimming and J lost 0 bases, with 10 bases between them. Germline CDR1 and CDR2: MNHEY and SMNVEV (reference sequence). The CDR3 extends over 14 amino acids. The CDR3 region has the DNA TGTGCCAGCAGTTATGTATCGAGCTCCTACGAGCAGTACTTC. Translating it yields CASSYVSSSYEQYF.

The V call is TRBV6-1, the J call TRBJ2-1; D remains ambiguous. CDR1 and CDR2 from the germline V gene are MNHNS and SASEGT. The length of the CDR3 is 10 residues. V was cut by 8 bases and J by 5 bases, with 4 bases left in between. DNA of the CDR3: TGTGCCAGCGGAGACAATGAGCAGTTCTTC. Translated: CASGDNEQFF.

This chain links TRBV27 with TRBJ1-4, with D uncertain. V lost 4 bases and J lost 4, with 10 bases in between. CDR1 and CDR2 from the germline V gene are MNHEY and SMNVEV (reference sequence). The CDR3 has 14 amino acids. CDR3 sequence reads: CASSSPGLNEKLFF. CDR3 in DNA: TGTGCCAGCAGTTCTCCAGGCCTTAATGAAAAACTGTTTTTT.

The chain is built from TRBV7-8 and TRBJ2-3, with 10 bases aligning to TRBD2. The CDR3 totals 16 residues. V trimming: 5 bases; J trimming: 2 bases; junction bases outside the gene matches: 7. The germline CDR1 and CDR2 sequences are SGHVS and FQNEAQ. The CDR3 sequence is CASSQTSGRATDTQYF. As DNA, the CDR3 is TGTGCCAGCAGCCAAACCAGCGGGAGGGCCACAGATACGCAGTATTTT.

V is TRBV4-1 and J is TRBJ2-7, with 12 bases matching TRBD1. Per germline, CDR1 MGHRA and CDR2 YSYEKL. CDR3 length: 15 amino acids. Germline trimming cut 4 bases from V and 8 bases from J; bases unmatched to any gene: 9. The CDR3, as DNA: TGCGCCAGCAGCCCTACCTCCGGGACAGGGGGCAAGCAGTACTTC. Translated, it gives CASSPTSGTGGKQYF.

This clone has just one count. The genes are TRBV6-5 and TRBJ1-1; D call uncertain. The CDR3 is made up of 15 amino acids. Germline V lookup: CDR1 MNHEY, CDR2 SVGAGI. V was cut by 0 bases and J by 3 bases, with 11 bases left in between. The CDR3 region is CASSYSSQVDTEAFF. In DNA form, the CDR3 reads TGTGCCAGCAGTTACTCGTCCCAGGTGGACACTGAAGCTTTCTTT.

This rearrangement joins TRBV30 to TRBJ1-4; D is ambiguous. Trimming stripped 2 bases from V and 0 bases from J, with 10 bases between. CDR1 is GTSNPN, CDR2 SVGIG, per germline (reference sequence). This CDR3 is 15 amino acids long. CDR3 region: CAWSMGSATNEKLFF. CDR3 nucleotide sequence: TGTGCCTGGAGTATGGGTTCCGCAACTAATGAAAAACTGTTTTTT.

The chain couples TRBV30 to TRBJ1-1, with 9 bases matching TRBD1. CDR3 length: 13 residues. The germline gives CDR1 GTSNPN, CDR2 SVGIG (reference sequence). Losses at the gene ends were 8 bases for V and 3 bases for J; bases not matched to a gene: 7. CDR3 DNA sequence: TGTGCCATCCGGGACAGGGATTACACTGAAGCTTTCTTT. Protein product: CAIRDRDYTEAFF.

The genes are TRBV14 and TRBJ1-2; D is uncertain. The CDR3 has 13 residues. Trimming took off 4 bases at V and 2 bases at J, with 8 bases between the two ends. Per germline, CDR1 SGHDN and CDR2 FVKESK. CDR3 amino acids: CASSPQRNYGYTF. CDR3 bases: TGTGCCAGCAGCCCGCAAAGGAACTATGGCTACACCTTC.

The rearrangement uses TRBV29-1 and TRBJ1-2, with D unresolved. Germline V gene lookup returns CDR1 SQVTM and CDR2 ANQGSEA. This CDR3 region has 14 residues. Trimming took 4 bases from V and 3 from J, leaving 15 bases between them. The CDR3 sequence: CSVAADEVYYGYTF. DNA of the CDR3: TGCAGCGTTGCGGCGGACGAGGTATACTATGGCTACACCTTC.